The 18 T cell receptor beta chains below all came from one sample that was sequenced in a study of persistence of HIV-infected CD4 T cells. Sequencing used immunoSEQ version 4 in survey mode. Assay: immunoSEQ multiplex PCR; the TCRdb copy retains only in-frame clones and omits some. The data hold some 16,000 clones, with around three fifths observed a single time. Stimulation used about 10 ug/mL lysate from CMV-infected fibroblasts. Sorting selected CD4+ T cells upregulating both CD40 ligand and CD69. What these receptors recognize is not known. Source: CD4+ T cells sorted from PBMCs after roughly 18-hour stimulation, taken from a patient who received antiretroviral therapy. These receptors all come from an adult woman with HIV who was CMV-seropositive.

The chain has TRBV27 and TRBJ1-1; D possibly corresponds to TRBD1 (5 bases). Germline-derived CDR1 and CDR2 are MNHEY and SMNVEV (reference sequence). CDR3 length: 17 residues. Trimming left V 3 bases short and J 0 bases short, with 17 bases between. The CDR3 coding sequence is TGTGCCAGCAGTTTTTTTGGGGCGGGTGGCATGAACACTGAAGCTTTCTTT. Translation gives CASSFFGAGGMNTEAFF.

The CDR3 coding sequence is TGTGCCAGCCTAGACCGGGGGAGCGCGAACACCGGGGAGCTGTTTTTT. This sequence encodes CASLDRGSANTGELFF. The chain is built from TRBV19 and TRBJ2-2; D perhaps matches TRBD2 (6 bases). The CDR3 spans 16 residues. V lost 9 bases to trimming and J lost 0 bases, with 17 bases between them. Per the germline V gene, CDR1 is LNHDA and CDR2 is SQIVND (reference sequence).

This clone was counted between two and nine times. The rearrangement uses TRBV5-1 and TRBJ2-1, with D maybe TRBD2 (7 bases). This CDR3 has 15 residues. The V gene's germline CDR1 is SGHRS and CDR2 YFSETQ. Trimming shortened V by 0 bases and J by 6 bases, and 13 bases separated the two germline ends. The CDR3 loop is CASSLEAGAFNEQFF. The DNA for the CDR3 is TGCGCCAGCAGCTTGGAGGCGGGGGCTTTCAATGAGCAGTTCTTC.

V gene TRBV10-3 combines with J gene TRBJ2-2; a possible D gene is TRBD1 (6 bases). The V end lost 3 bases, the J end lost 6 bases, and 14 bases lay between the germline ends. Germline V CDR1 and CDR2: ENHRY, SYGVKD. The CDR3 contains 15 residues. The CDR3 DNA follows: TGTGCCATCAGTGACCTCGGACAGTTGGCCGGGGAGCTGTTTTTT. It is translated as CAISDLGQLAGELFF.

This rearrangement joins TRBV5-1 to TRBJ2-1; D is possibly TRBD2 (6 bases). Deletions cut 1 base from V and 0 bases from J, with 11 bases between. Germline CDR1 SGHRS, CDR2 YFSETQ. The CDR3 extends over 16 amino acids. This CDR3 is CASSLLLGGSYNEQFF. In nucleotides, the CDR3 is TGCGCCAGCAGCTTGTTGTTGGGGGGCTCCTACAATGAGCAGTTCTTC.

In DNA form, the CDR3 reads TGTGCCAGCAGCGGGGACAGGGGAGGAGCTTTCTTT. Protein: CASSGDRGGAFF. This chain joins TRBV2 and TRBJ1-1; 10 positions match TRBD1. The CDR3 has 12 amino acids. Trimming at V came to 6 bases and at J to 10 bases, leaving 5 bases not matched to a gene. The germline V gene has CDR1 SNHLY and CDR2 FYNNEI.

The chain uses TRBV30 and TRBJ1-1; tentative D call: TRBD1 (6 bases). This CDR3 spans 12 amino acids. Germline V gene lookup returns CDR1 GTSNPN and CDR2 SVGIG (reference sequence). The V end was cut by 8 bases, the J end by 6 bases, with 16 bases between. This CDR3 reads CALLRGGSEAFF. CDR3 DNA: TGTGCCCTACTCAGGGGTGGCTCTGAAGCTTTCTTT.

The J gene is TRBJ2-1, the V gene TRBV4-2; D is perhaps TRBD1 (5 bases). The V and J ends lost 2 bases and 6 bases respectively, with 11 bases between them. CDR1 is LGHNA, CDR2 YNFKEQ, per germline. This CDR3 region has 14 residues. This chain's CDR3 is CASSQSRRVNEQFF. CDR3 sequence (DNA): TGTGCCAGCAGCCAATCACGCAGGGTCAATGAGCAGTTCTTC.

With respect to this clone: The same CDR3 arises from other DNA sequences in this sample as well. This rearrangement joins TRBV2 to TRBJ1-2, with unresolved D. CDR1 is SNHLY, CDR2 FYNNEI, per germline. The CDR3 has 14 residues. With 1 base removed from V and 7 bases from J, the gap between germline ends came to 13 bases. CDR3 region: CASSEVRAGGGYTF. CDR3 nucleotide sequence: TGTGCCAGCAGTGAAGTACGGGCAGGAGGTGGCTACACCTTC.

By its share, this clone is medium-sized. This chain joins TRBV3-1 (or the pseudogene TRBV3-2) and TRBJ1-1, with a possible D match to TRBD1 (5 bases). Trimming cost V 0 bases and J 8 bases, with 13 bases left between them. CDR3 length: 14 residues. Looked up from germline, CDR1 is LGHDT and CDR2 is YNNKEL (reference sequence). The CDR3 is CASSQDGGGREAFF. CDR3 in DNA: TGTGCCAGCAGCCAAGATGGTGGGGGTAGGGAAGCTTTCTTT.

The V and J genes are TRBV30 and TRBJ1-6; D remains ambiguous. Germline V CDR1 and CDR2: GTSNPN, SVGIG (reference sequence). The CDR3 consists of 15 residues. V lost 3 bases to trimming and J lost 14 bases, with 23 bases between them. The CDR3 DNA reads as TGTGCCTGGAGCGCCGTACCCGGGCCTCAAGCTTCCCTCCACTTT. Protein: CAWSAVPGPQASLHF.

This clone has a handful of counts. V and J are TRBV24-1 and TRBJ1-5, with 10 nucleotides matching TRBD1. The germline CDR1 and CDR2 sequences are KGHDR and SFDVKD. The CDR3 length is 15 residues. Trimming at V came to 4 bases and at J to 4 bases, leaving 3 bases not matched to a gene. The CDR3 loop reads CATSDLGQGNQPQHF. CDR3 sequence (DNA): TGTGCCACCAGTGACCTGGGACAGGGGAATCAGCCCCAGCATTTT.

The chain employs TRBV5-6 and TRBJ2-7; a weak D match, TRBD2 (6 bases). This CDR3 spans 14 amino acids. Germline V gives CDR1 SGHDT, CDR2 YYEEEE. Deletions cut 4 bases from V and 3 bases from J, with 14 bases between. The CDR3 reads CASSEPGLHYEQYF. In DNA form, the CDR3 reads TGTGCCAGCAGCGAGCCGGGACTGCACTACGAGCAGTACTTC.

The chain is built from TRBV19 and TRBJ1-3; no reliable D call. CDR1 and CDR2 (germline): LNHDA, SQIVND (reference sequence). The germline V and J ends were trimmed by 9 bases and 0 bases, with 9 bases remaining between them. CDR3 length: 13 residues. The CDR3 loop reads CASGPVSGNTIYF. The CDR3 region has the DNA TGTGCCAGCGGGCCCGTCTCTGGAAACACCATATATTTT.

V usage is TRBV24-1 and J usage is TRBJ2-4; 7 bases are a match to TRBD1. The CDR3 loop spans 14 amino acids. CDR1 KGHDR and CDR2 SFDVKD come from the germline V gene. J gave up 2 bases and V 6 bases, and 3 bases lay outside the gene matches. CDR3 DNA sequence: TGTGCCACCAGTCTACAGGGGCCCAAAAACATTCAGTACTTC. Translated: CATSLQGPKNIQYF.

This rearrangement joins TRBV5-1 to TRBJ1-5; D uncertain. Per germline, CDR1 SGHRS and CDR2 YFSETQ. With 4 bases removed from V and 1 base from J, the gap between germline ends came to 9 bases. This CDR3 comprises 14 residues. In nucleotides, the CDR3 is TGCGCCAGCAGCCCTTTAGGGAGCAATCAGCCCCAGCATTTT. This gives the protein CASSPLGSNQPQHF.

DNA of the CDR3: TGTGCCAGCAGCCAGGACAGGGGGCGAGTAGCTTTCTTT. It specifies CASSQDRGRVAFF. The gene calls are TRBV11-3 and TRBJ1-1; 11 bases fit TRBD1. The CDR3 has 13 amino acids. Germline assignment: CDR1 SGHNT and CDR2 YENEEA. The ends lost 5 bases at V and 10 bases at J; junction bases unmatched: 6.

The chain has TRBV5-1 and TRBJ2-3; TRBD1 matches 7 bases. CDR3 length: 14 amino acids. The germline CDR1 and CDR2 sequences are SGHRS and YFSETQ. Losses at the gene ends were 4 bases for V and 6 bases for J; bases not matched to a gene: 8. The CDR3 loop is CASSLGQVMDTQYF. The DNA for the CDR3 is TGCGCCAGCAGCCTCGGACAGGTAATGGATACGCAGTATTTT.